This TCR beta chain stems from a study of blood T cell repertoires in COVID-19. After removal of 2 bases from V and 7 bases from J, the junction contained 10 bases not matched to a gene. Germline CDR1 and CDR2: MNHEY and SVGEGT. This CDR3 has 15 amino acids. Sequencing was performed with immunoSEQ multiplex PCR; in TCRdb, only in-frame clones are kept and a portion is missing. The repertoire holds 350,000 to 450,000 clones, with 86% as singletons. Material: peripheral blood. This chain uses TRBV6-2 or TRBV6-3 with TRBJ2-7; TRBD1 agrees at 8 bases. This clonotype was obtained from a woman aged 55-70 years with COVID-19, enrolled during active disease. CDR3 nucleotide sequence: TGTGCCAGCAGTTACGGACAGGGTCCCGTCGGTGAGCAGTACTTC. The encoded protein is CASSYGQGPVGEQYF.